Detailed here is one T cell receptor (beta chain). Run at survey level, the immunoSEQ assay was version v3.0. Using immunoSEQ multiplex PCR, the repertoire was profiled, and TCRdb retains in-frame clones only, with some absent. The sample has roughly 25,000 clones, about 85% seen once. This specimen comes from a study of long-term antiretroviral therapy in people with HIV. The CDR3 length is 15 residues. Trimming removed 1 base from V and 6 bases from J; junction bases left unmatched: 7. Germline V gene data show CDR1 as LNHNV and CDR2 as YYDKDF (reference sequence). This receptor was taken from a man between 35 and 55 years old with HIV. The chain has TRBV15 and TRBJ2-5; TRBD2 aligns across 8 bases. The source material was unsorted PBMCs, sampled 2.3 years after starting antiretroviral therapy. CDR3 sequence reads: CATSRAGTSIQTQYF. As DNA, the CDR3 is TGTGCCACCAGCAGAGCCGGGACTAGTATTCAGACCCAGTACTTC.